This entry concerns a single T cell receptor beta chain. Its target is unknown. The data are from a study of cytomegalovirus exposure and HLA in healthy donors. The PCR made use of 60 Vbeta and 13 Jbeta primers. TCRdb keeps only in-frame clones here, not all; method: immunoSEQ multiplex PCR. Of about 170,000 clones in the sample, less than 80% were seen once. At the time of sampling, donors were nominally healthy, though unrecorded immune exposures were likely. Study conclusions and caveats: Some V segments could not be told apart, so they were left out, TRBV6-2 and TRBV6-3 among them. Per a later analysis, 15,000 to 20,000 TCR beta sequences showed association with HLA alleles at 0.05 false discovery rate. A few chains tied to CMV proved CMV antigen-specific in vitro.

Germline values: CDR1 ENHRY, CDR2 SYGVKD. V lost 3 bases and J lost 0, with 12 bases in between. The CDR3 covers 16 residues. The sequence was collected from a female donor in good health and CMV-seronegative. The chain has TRBV10-3 and TRBJ1-3; the D is unclear. The sequencing input was PBMCs. The chain's CDR3 is CAISDPASSSGNTIYF. For the CDR3, the DNA is TGTGCCATCAGTGACCCTGCGTCCTCCTCTGGAAACACCATATATTTT.